A selection of T cell receptor beta chains follows, all from one sample in a study of blood T cell repertoires in COVID-19. The table came from immunoSEQ multiplex PCR; TCRdb's copy has only in-frame clones and leaves some out. The table records fewer than 200,000 clones, over 70% of them present only once. Sequencing input: PBMCs or T cells enriched from blood (not recorded which). These receptors all stem from a woman aged 45 to 65 in a cohort exposed to, infected with or recovered from COVID-19 (not recorded which). Each CDR3 is given with its conserved first and last residue. The order of the fields is D gene, V gene, CDR3 protein. The D gene is left open where the match is weak.

d_gene: .
v_gene: TRBV7-2
CDR3aa: CASSSLGEPKRSSPLHF

d_gene: TRBD1
v_gene: TRBV9
CDR3aa: CASSASGTENSPLHF

d_gene: .
v_gene: TRBV5-1
CDR3aa: CASSLDSSTDTQYF

d_gene: .
v_gene: TRBV6-4
CDR3aa: CASSPTGSADTQYF

d_gene: TRBD2
v_gene: TRBV28
CDR3aa: CASIPGLAGNTDTQYF

d_gene: .
v_gene: TRBV6-1
CDR3aa: CASSETGRVEAFF

d_gene: .
v_gene: TRBV27
CDR3aa: CASSLSSLASYNEQFF

d_gene: .
v_gene: TRBV3-1/TRBV3-2
CDR3aa: CASSQEGSGGDYNEQFF

d_gene: .
v_gene: TRBV4-1
CDR3aa: CASSQARPYLTDREYEQYF

d_gene: TRBD2
v_gene: TRBV4-2
CDR3aa: CASSHGGGASSTDTQYF

d_gene: .
v_gene: TRBV30
CDR3aa: CAWSLGGENGYTF

d_gene: .
v_gene: TRBV12-3/TRBV12-4
CDR3aa: CASSLRKAEAFF

d_gene: TRBD1
v_gene: TRBV3-1/TRBV3-2
CDR3aa: CASSQRLGTGPGNTIYF

d_gene: .
v_gene: TRBV6-5
CDR3aa: CASGFGQSSYEQYF

d_gene: TRBD2
v_gene: TRBV7-3
CDR3aa: CASSTGAGGSYEQYF

d_gene: TRBD2
v_gene: TRBV5-4
CDR3aa: CASSLAGREETQYF

d_gene: TRBD1
v_gene: TRBV28
CDR3aa: CASSLLLTGGTQTIYF

d_gene: TRBD1
v_gene: TRBV29-1
CDR3aa: CSAPLDRATSYNEQFF

d_gene: TRBD1
v_gene: TRBV2
CDR3aa: CASTRQGAQYGKYNEQFF

d_gene: .
v_gene: TRBV5-6
CDR3aa: CASSLGEPGGELFF

d_gene: TRBD2
v_gene: TRBV5-1
CDR3aa: CASSLGSGGTDTQYF

d_gene: .
v_gene: TRBV25-1
CDR3aa: CASLREQGSYEQYF

d_gene: .
v_gene: TRBV28
CDR3aa: CASSPTQGGTEAFF

d_gene: TRBD1
v_gene: TRBV30
CDR3aa: CAWSYPGQGVNEQFF

d_gene: .
v_gene: TRBV18
CDR3aa: CASSPFGGGTEAFF

d_gene: TRBD2
v_gene: TRBV9
CDR3aa: CASSTLGGVGQFF